Each of the 2 T cell receptor beta chains below was sequenced from the same sample in a study of T cell repertoires in cytomegalovirus infection. Their antigens are not known. Each CDR3 protein is one row after TCRdb ran MiXCR on the reads. Of roughly 860,000 distinct CDR3 sequences in the sample, approximately 32% were seen once. The sample consisted of cultured CD8+ T cells from PBMCs, taken from culture after CMV antigen stimulation. The receptors were sampled from a human donor in good health (CMV status not recorded). Some clones in this sample may be carry-over from other donors' samples.

V usage is TRBV14 and J usage is TRBJ1-5, with TRBD1 as a possible D gene (5 bases). Germline loops: CDR1 SGHDN, CDR2 FVKESK. With 4 bases removed from V and 9 bases from J, the gap between germline ends came to 10 bases. The CDR3 spans 12 residues. In nucleotides, the CDR3 is TGTGCCAGCAGCCCAGGCGGGGGGCCCCAGCATTTT. Residues: CASSPGGGPQHF.

The chain couples TRBV27 to TRBJ2-7; D unresolved. This CDR3 contains 14 residues. V gave up 0 bases and J gave up 2 bases, with 8 bases separating them. CDR1 and CDR2 from the germline V gene are MNHEY and SMNVEV (reference sequence). The CDR3 bases are TGTGCCAGCAGTTTATCGGTCGAAGCCTACGAGCAGTACTTC. Its translation: CASSLSVEAYEQYF.